The clone carrying this T cell receptor beta chain was detected only once. The repertoire was sequenced with immunoSEQ multiplex PCR; TCRdb's copy has only in-frame clones and lacks some. The sample shows 95,000 or so clones, just under 75% of them seen only once. This sample was included in a study of CD8 T cell repertoires and HIV-1 epitope variants. On the study more broadly: Epitopes were three Gag families plus Nef HW9 and YT9. 1M T cells were kept uncultured as a baseline.

CDR1 LNHNV and CDR2 YYDKDF come from the germline V gene (reference sequence). The CDR3 length is 17 residues. Trimming took off 7 bases at V and 5 bases at J, with 23 bases between the two ends. The receptor was derived from a male donor with HIV. The material sequenced was uncultured baseline CD8+ T cells from peripheral blood mononuclear cells (PBMCs). The J gene is TRBJ2-2, the V gene TRBV15, with TRBD2 as a possible D gene (6 bases). This chain's CDR3 is CATKPGGSGTHTGELFF. The CDR3 bases are TGTGCCACCAAGCCAGGAGGGAGTGGAACTCATACCGGGGAGCTGTTTTTT.